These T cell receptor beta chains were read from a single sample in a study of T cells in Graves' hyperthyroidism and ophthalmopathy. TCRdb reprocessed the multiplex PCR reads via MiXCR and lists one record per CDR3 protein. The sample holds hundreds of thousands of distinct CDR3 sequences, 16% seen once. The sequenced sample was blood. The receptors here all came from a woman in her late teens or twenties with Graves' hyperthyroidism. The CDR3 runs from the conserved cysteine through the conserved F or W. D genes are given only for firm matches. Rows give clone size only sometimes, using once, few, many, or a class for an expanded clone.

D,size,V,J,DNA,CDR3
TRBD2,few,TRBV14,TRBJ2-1,TGTGCCAGCAGCCTCACTAGCGGGAGGAGGTACAATGAGCAGTTCTTC,CASSLTSGRRYNEQFF
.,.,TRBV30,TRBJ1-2,TGTGCCTGGACTGCTAACTATGGCTACACCTTC,CAWTANYGYTF
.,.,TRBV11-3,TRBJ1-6,TGTGCCAGCAGCTTTAAGGGATCTAGGACCTATAATTCACCCCTCCACTTT,CASSFKGSRTYNSPLHF
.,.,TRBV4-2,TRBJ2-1,TGTGCCAGCAGCCAAGAGCCGGACCCAATTAATGAGCAGTTCTTC,CASSQEPDPINEQFF
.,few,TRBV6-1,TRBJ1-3,TGTGCCAGCAGTGGCCAGACAGATCTTGGAAACACCATATATTTT,CASSGQTDLGNTIYF
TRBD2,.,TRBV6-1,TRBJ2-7,TGTGCCAGCAGTGAAGCGAGCGGGAGTACATACGAGCAGTACTTC,CASSEASGSTYEQYF
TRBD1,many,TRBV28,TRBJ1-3,TGTGCCGGCAGTTTACCCCGGACAGGGGATAACGGAAACACCATATATTTT,CAGSLPRTGDNGNTIYF
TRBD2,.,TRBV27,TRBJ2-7,TGTGCCAGCAGCCGGCGACTAGCGGACACTTACGAGCAGTACTTC,CASSRRLADTYEQYF
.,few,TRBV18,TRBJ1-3,TGTGCCAGCTCACTAAGGGAAACTGGAAACACCATATATTTT,CASSLRETGNTIYF
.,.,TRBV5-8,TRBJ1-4,TGTGCCAGCAGCGCGGGACAAAATAATGAAAAACTGTTTTTT,CASSAGQNNEKLFF
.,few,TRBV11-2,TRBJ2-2,TGTGCCAGCAGCTGGATGGGGGAGAACGGGGCCGGGGAGCTGTTTTTT,CASSWMGENGAGELFF
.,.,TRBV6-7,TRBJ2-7,TGTGCCAGCAGTTACGGCGAGCAGTACTTC,CASSYGEQYF
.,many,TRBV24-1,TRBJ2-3,TGTGCCACCAGTGATTTGGTGAGAGGGCGAGGAGATACGCAGTATTTT,CATSDLVRGRGDTQYF